This passage covers 21 T cell receptor beta chains from one sample sequenced in a study of cytomegalovirus exposure and HLA in healthy donors. The data were produced by immunoSEQ multiplex PCR, yet TCRdb's version contains in-frame clones alone and is incomplete. The sample has fewer than 90,000 clones, about four fifths seen once; the top ten hold 9% to 13%. The sample consisted of PBMCs. These receptors all stem from a young woman in good health and CMV-seropositive.

The rearrangement links TRBV7-2 to TRBJ2-1; maybe TRBD1 (5 bases). The V end was cut by 2 bases, the J end by 7 bases, with 12 bases between. Germline loops: CDR1 SGHTA, CDR2 FQGNSA. The CDR3 runs 14 residues. CDR3 sequence reads: CASSLLSGKNEQFF. CDR3 sequence (DNA): TGTGCCAGCAGCTTACTGTCAGGGAAGAATGAGCAGTTCTTC.

The chain combines TRBV28 with TRBJ1-1; D gene unclear. The V end lost 5 bases, the J end lost 5 bases, and 18 bases lay between the germline ends. The CDR3 loop spans 15 amino acids. In germline, CDR1 is MDHEN, CDR2 SYDVKM. In DNA, the CDR3 is TGTGCCAGCAGTCTCATTGTGTACAGTCGAACTGAAGCTTTCTTT. Protein sequence: CASSLIVYSRTEAFF.

The V call is TRBV6-5, the J call TRBJ1-2; D is undetermined. Per germline, CDR1 MNHEY and CDR2 SVGAGI. Trimming stripped 6 bases from V and 6 bases from J, with 14 bases between. The CDR3 sequence is 13 residues long. The CDR3 protein is CASRHLPADGYTF. As DNA, the CDR3 is TGTGCCAGCAGACACCTACCGGCGGATGGCTACACCTTC.

This chain links TRBV27 with TRBJ2-7, with D uncertain. The germline V and J ends were trimmed by 2 bases and 2 bases, with 16 bases remaining between them. In germline, CDR1 is MNHEY, CDR2 SMNVEV (reference sequence). The length of the CDR3 is 16 residues. As DNA, the CDR3 is TGTGCCAGCAGTTTAGGGTCGCGGCCTACTACCTACGAGCAGTACTTC. This sequence encodes CASSLGSRPTTYEQYF.

This chain joins TRBV10-3 and TRBJ1-3; D gene uncertain. V was clipped by 0 bases and J by 2 bases, with 8 bases between them. Germline CDR1 ENHRY, CDR2 SYGVKD. The CDR3 covers 15 residues. The CDR3 region has the DNA TGTGCCATCAGTGAGTCGAACCTACCTGGAAACACCATATATTTT. Residues: CAISESNLPGNTIYF.

V usage is TRBV4-1 and J usage is TRBJ2-7; weak D call: TRBD2 (5 bases). Per germline, CDR1 MGHRA and CDR2 YSYEKL. Trimming took off 1 base at V and 0 bases at J, with 16 bases between the two ends. The CDR3 is 17 residues long. The CDR3 sequence: CASSQVRPRASSYEQYF. CDR3 bases: TGCGCCAGCAGCCAAGTTCGTCCGCGGGCGAGCTCCTACGAGCAGTACTTC.

The V gene is TRBV2, the J gene TRBJ2-7; TRBD1 matches at 11 bases. Germline values: CDR1 SNHLY, CDR2 FYNNEI. Trimming cost V 6 bases and J 4 bases; bases outside gene matches: 8. The CDR3 spans 15 residues. CDR3 residues: CASSPTRDRGYEQYF. The CDR3 region has the DNA TGTGCCAGCAGCCCAACCCGGGACAGGGGGTACGAGCAGTACTTC.

The chain has TRBV2 and TRBJ1-4; perhaps TRBD1 as D (5 bases). This CDR3 has 13 residues. Per the germline V gene, CDR1 is SNHLY and CDR2 is FYNNEI. V was cut by 8 bases and J by 7 bases, with 14 bases left in between. The CDR3: CASSGGDAEKLFF. CDR3 bases: TGTGCCAGCTCGGGGGGGGATGCTGAAAAACTGTTTTTT. Combining the CDR3 with reference TRBV2 and TRBJ1-4 gives the whole variable domain EPEVTQTPSHQVTQMGQEVILRCVPISNHLYFYWYRQILGQKVEFLVSFYNNEISEKSEIFDDQFSVERPDGSNFTLKIRSTKLEDSAMYFCASSGGDAEKLFFGSGTQLSVL.

This clone was observed a single time. This chain joins TRBV5-1 and TRBJ2-5; TRBD2 matches 7 bases. The CDR3 runs to 16 residues. The trim removed 0 bases at V and 3 bases at J, leaving 8 bases unmatched. The germline gives CDR1 SGHRS, CDR2 YFSETQ. The CDR3 DNA sequence: TGCGCCAGCAGCTTGGCCACTACTAGCGCAAAAGAGACCCAGTACTTC. It codes for CASSLATTSAKETQYF.

The gene calls are TRBV6-1 and TRBJ1-5; 11 positions match TRBD1. Germline-derived CDR1 and CDR2 are MNHNS and SASEGT. This CDR3 comprises 15 residues. Unmatched junction bases numbered 6, after V lost 4 bases and J lost 7 bases. The CDR3 DNA follows: TGTGCCAGCAGTGGGGGGACAGGGGGAAAGCAGCCCCAGCATTTT. It specifies CASSGGTGGKQPQHF.

The genes are TRBV5-1 and TRBJ2-3; perhaps TRBD1 as D (5 bases). The V end lost 2 bases, the J end lost 2 bases, and 9 bases lay between the germline ends. From germline, CDR1 is SGHRS and CDR2 YFSETQ. The CDR3 loop spans 14 amino acids. This CDR3 is CASSLGRDTDTQYF. The CDR3 DNA sequence: TGCGCCAGCAGCTTAGGCAGGGACACAGATACGCAGTATTTT.

This clone has more than one count but fewer than ten. The chain joins TRBV5-4 to TRBJ2-7; weak D call: TRBD2 (7 bases). Germline CDR1 reads SGHNT; CDR2 reads YYREEE (reference sequence). This CDR3 is 14 amino acids long. The ends were cut back, 0 bases at V and 3 bases at J, with 10 bases in the middle. CDR3: CASSLEGGDYEQYF. The CDR3, as DNA: TGTGCCAGCAGCTTGGAGGGGGGGGACTACGAGCAGTACTTC.

The chain recombines TRBV7-2 with TRBJ1-5; D ambiguous. Trimming removed 2 bases at V and 4 bases at J, with 3 bases between. CDR3 length: 12 amino acids. The V gene's germline CDR1 is SGHTA and CDR2 FQGNSA. In nucleotides, the CDR3 is TGTGCCAGCAGCTTACCGAATCAGCCCCAGCATTTT. Translating gives CASSLPNQPQHF.

The chain carries TRBV19 and TRBJ2-7; D is possibly TRBD2 (5 bases). CDR3 size: 16 residues. The V end lost 3 bases, the J end lost 4 bases, and 19 bases lay between the germline ends. Germline assignment: CDR1 LNHDA and CDR2 SQIVND (reference sequence). The CDR3 region has the DNA TGTGCCAGTAGTATTAGTCTGCCGGAGGAAGGTTACGAGCAGTACTTC. Protein: CASSISLPEEGYEQYF.

J is TRBJ1-5 and V is TRBV18; D is uncertain. The germline V gene has CDR1 KGHSH and CDR2 LQKENI. CDR3 size: 18 residues. Deletions cut 4 bases from V and 4 bases from J, with 23 bases between. The CDR3 loop reads CASSLLTPGGETNQPQHF. In nucleotides, the CDR3 is TGTGCCAGCTCACTCCTTACCCCTGGCGGGGAAACTAATCAGCCCCAGCATTTT.

This rearrangement joins TRBV28 to TRBJ1-2; the match to TRBD1 covers 7 bases. J gave up 8 bases and V 3 bases, and 9 bases lay outside the gene matches. Germline assignment: CDR1 MDHEN and CDR2 SYDVKM. The CDR3 extends over 14 amino acids. CDR3 region: CASSLALTGIGYTF. The DNA of the CDR3 is TGTGCCAGCAGTTTGGCCTTGACAGGGATCGGCTACACCTTC.

J is TRBJ2-7 and V is TRBV4-2; 10 bases line up with TRBD2. The CDR3 covers 16 residues. After removal of 2 bases from V and 7 bases from J, the junction contained 11 bases not matched to a gene. The V gene's germline CDR1 is LGHNA and CDR2 YNFKEQ. CDR3 residues: CASSQSASGGVFEQYF. The CDR3 DNA reads as TGTGCCAGCAGCCAATCCGCTAGCGGGGGCGTTTTTGAGCAGTACTTC.

This rearrangement joins TRBV28 to TRBJ1-5; 7 bases are a match to TRBD1. Germline lookup yields CDR1 MDHEN and CDR2 SYDVKM. V dropped 7 bases and J dropped 7; count of bases not matched to a gene: 7. This CDR3 is built from 13 residues. For the CDR3, the DNA is TGTGCCAGCAACCTAGGGGGCGGGCAGCCCCAGCATTTT. Protein product: CASNLGGGQPQHF.

The chain has TRBV4-2 and TRBJ2-3, with D perhaps matching TRBD2 (6 bases). Deletions cut 4 bases from V and 0 bases from J, with 11 bases between. This CDR3 comprises 15 residues. Germline V CDR1 and CDR2: LGHNA, YNFKEQ. CDR3 amino acids: CASSRDFSSTDTQYF. The DNA of the CDR3 is TGTGCCAGCAGCCGGGACTTCTCTAGCACAGATACGCAGTATTTT.

The chain is built from TRBV29-1 and TRBJ2-7; 12 bases align to TRBD2. Trimming cost V 6 bases and J 6 bases; bases outside gene matches: 12. The V gene's germline CDR1 is SQVTM and CDR2 ANQGSEA. The CDR3 consists of 15 residues. The CDR3 region is CSVTTGTSGPREQYF. For the CDR3, the DNA is TGCAGCGTAACCACCGGGACTAGCGGGCCCCGCGAGCAGTACTTC.

The rearrangement uses TRBV7-2 and TRBJ2-6, with D perhaps matching TRBD1 (5 bases). Germline V lookup: CDR1 SGHTA, CDR2 FQGNSA. The V and J ends lost 3 bases and 0 bases respectively, with 15 bases between them. The CDR3 totals 18 residues. The CDR3 sequence: CASSFQGSPNSGANVLTF. CDR3 bases: TGTGCCAGCAGCTTTCAGGGATCACCCAACTCTGGGGCCAACGTCCTGACTTTC.